One sample yielded the 21 T cell receptor beta chains listed below, sequenced in a study of shared T cell receptors in the human thymus. Sequencing was performed with immunoSEQ multiplex PCR; in TCRdb, only in-frame clones are kept and a portion is missing. The repertoire includes fewer than 700,000 clones, 70% to 90% of them detected once, and 0.0095% to 0.011% sits in the top ten. The data also belong to a second study, concerning human thymus T cells.

Sequencing used thymocytes. These receptors all stem from a boy under two years old with a congenital heart defect.

CDR3 region: CAWSNYIADTQYF. The CDR3 DNA follows: TGTGCCTGGAGTAACTATATAGCAGATACGCAGTATTTT. V and J are TRBV30 and TRBJ2-3; D remains ambiguous. The CDR3 consists of 13 residues. The germline CDR1 and CDR2 sequences are GTSNPN and SVGIG (reference sequence). The germline V and J ends were trimmed by 2 bases and 4 bases, with 10 bases remaining between them.

The chain links TRBV7-9 to TRBJ1-4; 9 bases fit TRBD1. The CDR3 runs to 16 residues. The J segment lost 5 bases and the V segment lost 5 bases, leaving 9 bases of the junction unmatched. Looked up from germline, CDR1 is SEHNR and CDR2 is FQNEAQ (reference sequence). The CDR3 loop is CASSPDRGWRNEKLFF. In nucleotides, the CDR3 is TGTGCCAGCAGCCCGGACAGGGGCTGGAGGAATGAAAAACTGTTTTTT. The full variable domain, rest sourced from reference TRBV7-9 and TRBJ1-4, is DTGVSQNPRHKITKRGQNVTFRCDPISEHNRLYWYRQTLGQGPEFLTYFQNEAQLEKSRLLSDRFSAERPKGSFSTLEIQRTEQGDSAMYLCASSPDRGWRNEKLFFGSGTQLSVL.

The rearrangement joins TRBV7-2 to TRBJ2-7; maybe TRBD2 (6 bases). Germline V lookup: CDR1 SGHTA, CDR2 FQGNSA. The CDR3 spans 16 residues. V was pared by 2 bases and J by 0 bases, with 14 bases between. CDR3 sequence (DNA): TGTGCCAGCAGCTTACGACTTTCCGGGGGCTCCTACGAGCAGTACTTC. This sequence encodes CASSLRLSGGSYEQYF.

This chain joins TRBV6-6 and TRBJ2-7; no firm D call. The CDR3 has 15 amino acids. Germline V gives CDR1 MNHNY, CDR2 SVGAGI (reference sequence). Trimming pared 6 bases from V and 2 bases from J, leaving 17 bases between. CDR3 in amino acids: CASSGIYVSPYEQYF. DNA for the CDR3: TGTGCCAGCAGCGGTATTTATGTCTCACCCTACGAGCAGTACTTC.

This chain uses TRBV28 with TRBJ1-1, with D perhaps TRBD1 (6 bases). V was shortened by 3 bases and J by 3 bases, with 17 bases between the two germline ends. This CDR3 is 16 amino acids long. Germline V gives CDR1 MDHEN, CDR2 SYDVKM. The CDR3 sequence is CASSFVGAFGDTEAFF. DNA for the CDR3: TGTGCCAGCAGTTTCGTGGGGGCCTTTGGAGACACTGAAGCTTTCTTT.

A word on this clone: The junction does not match germline at one end; this may be a read error. The chain joins TRBV19 to TRBJ1-5; 8 positions agree with TRBD1. The CDR3 totals 18 residues. Germline V gene lookup returns CDR1 LNHDA and CDR2 SQIVND (reference sequence). CDR3: CASSIVDRDGGSNQPQHF. The CDR3 region has the DNA TGTGCCAGCAGTATAGTGGACAGGGACGGGGGGAGCAATCAGCCCCAGCATTTT.

The chain has TRBV6-5 and TRBJ2-1, with 7 bases fitting TRBD1. CDR1 and CDR2 (germline): MNHEY, SVGAGI. This CDR3 has 14 amino acids. The J segment lost 9 bases and the V segment lost 6 bases, leaving 11 bases of the junction unmatched. CDR3 protein: CASSRGFPPSEQFF. DNA of the CDR3: TGTGCCAGCAGCAGGGGGTTCCCTCCCAGTGAGCAGTTCTTC.

In nucleotides, the CDR3 is TGTGCCAGCAGTGCGGGGGGACCGGATAGCACCGCGAACACCGGGGAGCTGTTTTTT. Translating it yields CASSAGGPDSTANTGELFF. The chain couples TRBV6-1 to TRBJ2-2, with 7 positions matching TRBD2. The CDR3 sequence is 19 residues long. Trimming cost V 4 bases and J 0 bases; bases outside gene matches: 14. Germline CDR1 reads MNHNS; CDR2 reads SASEGT.

The genes are TRBV9 and TRBJ2-3; TRBD2 matches at 9 bases. CDR1 is SGDLS, CDR2 YYNGEE, per germline. V dropped 0 bases and J dropped 2; count of bases not matched to a gene: 4. This CDR3 comprises 16 residues. The CDR3 DNA follows: TGTGCCAGCAGCGTAGTCCTAGCGGGATACACAGATACGCAGTATTTT. The encoded protein is CASSVVLAGYTDTQYF. Filled out from reference TRBV9 and TRBJ2-3, the complete variable domain reads DSGVTQTPKHLITATGQRVTLRCSPRSGDLSVYWYQQSLDQGLQFLIQYYNGEERAKGNILERFSAQQFPDLHSELNLSSLELGDSALYFCASSVVLAGYTDTQYFGPGTRLTVL.

The chain combines TRBV7-2 with TRBJ2-4; no definite D call. The germline CDR1 and CDR2 sequences are SGHTA and FQGNSA. V lost 5 bases, J lost 8 bases, and 13 bases lay in between. The CDR3 is made up of 13 amino acids. In nucleotides, the CDR3 is TGTGCCAGCAGCCCCGGCGGCTGGGACATTCAGTACTTC. As protein: CASSPGGWDIQYF.

The genes are TRBV13 and TRBJ1-3; 9 bases agree with TRBD1. Germline CDR1 is PRHDT and CDR2 is FYEKMQ (reference sequence). The CDR3 is 14 residues long. V trimming: 4 bases; J trimming: 8 bases; junction bases outside the gene matches: 6. The CDR3 sequence: CASSSGTGLDTIYF. The CDR3 DNA sequence: TGTGCCAGCAGCTCCGGGACAGGGTTGGACACCATATATTTT.

J is TRBJ2-7 and V is TRBV12-5; the match to TRBD2 covers 10 bases. Unmatched junction bases numbered 9, after V lost 4 bases and J lost 0 bases. CDR1 LGHNT and CDR2 FRNRAP come from the germline V gene. CDR3 length equals 17 residues. The CDR3 region is CASGYRPRTSGSYEQYF. CDR3 bases: TGTGCTAGTGGTTACAGGCCCCGGACTAGCGGCTCCTACGAGCAGTACTTC.

J is TRBJ2-5 and V is TRBV18, with TRBD2 matching 13 bases. The germline CDR1 and CDR2 sequences are KGHSH and LQKENI. The CDR3 length is 19 residues. V shed 2 bases, J shed 5 bases, and the junction held 14 bases outside the gene matches. CDR3 amino acids: CASSPGTAGLAGVKETQYF. CDR3 nucleotides: TGTGCCAGCTCACCAGGGACAGCTGGACTAGCGGGAGTTAAGGAGACCCAGTACTTC.

This clone was counted once. This rearrangement joins TRBV2 to TRBJ2-1, with D perhaps TRBD2 (6 bases). The CDR3 spans 13 residues. Per the germline V gene, CDR1 is SNHLY and CDR2 is FYNNEI. V gave up 11 bases and J gave up 4 bases, with 15 bases separating them. For the CDR3, the DNA is TGTGCCCAAACCGGGGGATCGTACAATGAGCAGTTCTTC. It translates to CAQTGGSYNEQFF. The full variable domain, in which reference TRBV2 and TRBJ2-1 provide the parts outside the CDR3, is EPEVTQTPSHQVTQMGQEVILRCVPISNHLYFYWYRQILGQKVEFLVSFYNNEISEKSEIFDDQFSVERPDGSNFTLKIRSTKLEDSAMYFCAQTGGSYNEQFFGPGTRLTVL.

The J gene is TRBJ2-7, the V gene TRBV6-1; TRBD1 matches at 8 bases. CDR1 is MNHNS and CDR2 is SASEGT in the germline V gene. Losses at the gene ends were 6 bases for V and 6 bases for J; bases not matched to a gene: 10. This CDR3 is 14 amino acids long. The CDR3 reads CASRGQGSMGEQYF. DNA for the CDR3: TGTGCCAGCAGAGGACAGGGAAGCATGGGCGAGCAGTACTTC.

The V and J genes are TRBV30 and TRBJ1-1, with TRBD1 matching 10 bases. The trim removed 5 bases at V and 5 bases at J, leaving 11 bases unmatched. This CDR3 comprises 15 residues. Germline V lookup: CDR1 GTSNPN, CDR2 SVGIG (reference sequence). Here the CDR3 DNA reads TGTGCCTGGGCTCCTCGACAGGGGGCGAAAACTGAAGCTTTCTTT. Translation gives CAWAPRQGAKTEAFF.

This clone occurred a few times. The chain employs TRBV7-9 and TRBJ2-2, with TRBD2 as a possible D gene (5 bases). V shed 5 bases and J shed 6 bases, with 13 bases lying between them. The CDR3 totals 14 residues. Germline values: CDR1 SEHNR, CDR2 FQNEAQ (reference sequence). Here the CDR3 reads CASSGRRLSGELFF. CDR3 DNA sequence: TGTGCCAGCAGCGGGAGACGGCTCTCCGGGGAGCTGTTTTTT.

The chain is built from TRBV5-1 and TRBJ2-2; D is unresolved. The CDR3 covers 14 residues. Trimming pared 0 bases from V and 5 bases from J, leaving 8 bases between. Germline assignment: CDR1 SGHRS and CDR2 YFSETQ. As DNA, the CDR3 is TGCGCCAGCAGCTTGGCCCAGAGGACCGGGGAGCTGTTTTTT. Its protein is CASSLAQRTGELFF.

The chain has TRBV27 and TRBJ2-7, with a tentative D call TRBD1 (5 bases). Germline V gives CDR1 MNHEY, CDR2 SMNVEV (reference sequence). This CDR3 is built from 13 residues. Trimming took off 5 bases at V and 2 bases at J, with 10 bases between the two ends. The CDR3 DNA is TGTGCCAGCAGTCCTGACAGTACCTACGAGCAGTACTTC. Protein product: CASSPDSTYEQYF.

CDR3 residues: CASSFGGSSYEQYF. The CDR3 DNA follows: TGTGCCAGCAGCTTTGGCGGGAGCTCCTACGAGCAGTACTTC. The rearrangement links TRBV7-2 to TRBJ2-7, with 7 positions matching TRBD2. The CDR3 has 14 residues. Germline trimming cut 3 bases from V and 0 bases from J; bases unmatched to any gene: 2. CDR1 is SGHTA, CDR2 FQGNSA, per germline.

The chain links TRBV6-5 to TRBJ1-1; a possible D gene is TRBD1 (5 bases). The V end was cut by 4 bases, the J end by 6 bases, with 9 bases between. The CDR3 contains 12 residues. Germline CDR1 and CDR2: MNHEY and SVGAGI. CDR3 sequence reads: CASSSGGAEAFF. CDR3 nucleotides: TGTGCCAGCAGTTCTGGGGGGGCTGAAGCTTTCTTT.